The 23 T cell receptor beta chains below were found in one sample sequenced in a study of T cells after yellow fever vaccination. TCRdb fed the 5' RACE reads into MiXCR, producing one record per CDR3 protein. Among about 580,000 distinct CDR3 sequences, about 15% were seen once, and the ten largest hold 15% to 20%. The material sequenced was PBMCs, taken less than 6 days after the first yellow fever vaccination. Receptors were obtained from a man aged 18-30 years who received the YFV17D yellow fever vaccine.

This clonotype was recorded a few times. The genes are TRBV11-2 and TRBJ2-2, with a possible D match to TRBD1 (6 bases). Germline V gene lookup returns CDR1 SGHAT and CDR2 FQNNGV. Trimming took 5 bases from V and 5 from J, leaving 9 bases between them. This CDR3 contains 13 residues. DNA of the CDR3: TGTGCCAGCAGCCGCGGACAGACCGGGGAGCTGTTTTTT. Protein product: CASSRGQTGELFF.

This clonotype turned up a few times. The chain recombines TRBV11-2 with TRBJ2-2; D not resolved. This CDR3 is 14 amino acids long. Trimming removed 5 bases at V and 3 bases at J, with 10 bases between. The V gene's germline CDR1 is SGHAT and CDR2 FQNNGV. The chain's CDR3 is CASSAARYTGELFF. In nucleotides, the CDR3 is TGTGCCAGCAGCGCCGCCCGGTACACCGGGGAGCTGTTTTTT.

This sequence joins TRBV20-1 and TRBJ2-1; D may be TRBD1 (6 bases). CDR3 length: 12 residues. Germline CDR1 and CDR2: DFQATT and SNEGSKA (reference sequence). V was clipped by 3 bases and J by 10 bases, with 13 bases between them. The CDR3 region is CSASSTGREQFF. CDR3 DNA: TGCAGTGCTAGTTCTACAGGGCGGGAGCAGTTCTTC.

V gene TRBV6-2 or TRBV6-3 combines with J gene TRBJ1-2; 7 nucleotides align to TRBD1. Germline V gives CDR1 MNHEY, CDR2 SVGEGT. The junction had 5 bases not matched to a gene; V was cut back by 5 bases and J by 2 bases. CDR3 length equals 14 residues. The CDR3 nucleotides are TGTGCCAGCAGTAACCCGACAGGGAACTATGGCTACACCTTC. It translates to CASSNPTGNYGYTF.

The chain couples TRBV27 to TRBJ2-3, with D possibly matching TRBD1 (6 bases). Germline loops: CDR1 MNHEY, CDR2 SMNVEV (reference sequence). The V and J ends lost 1 base and 6 bases respectively, with 11 bases between them. The CDR3 is made up of 14 amino acids. The CDR3 loop is CASSLFNRVDTQYF. CDR3 in DNA: TGTGCCAGCAGTTTATTCAACAGGGTGGATACGCAGTATTTT.

This clonotype was picked up a small number of times. The chain combines TRBV7-2 with TRBJ1-2; perhaps TRBD1 as D (5 bases). CDR3 length: 14 amino acids. Trimming took 1 base from V and 6 from J, leaving 12 bases between them. Germline lookup yields CDR1 SGHTA and CDR2 FQGNSA. CDR3 bases: TGTGCCAGCAGCTTAGAGACTTGGGGCGATGGCTACACCTTC. As protein: CASSLETWGDGYTF.

The V gene is TRBV27, the J gene TRBJ2-1, with 9 bases that match TRBD2. V lost 0 bases and J lost 5; bases outside the gene matches: 8. Germline V lookup: CDR1 MNHEY, CDR2 SMNVEV (reference sequence). This CDR3 comprises 17 residues. The CDR3 is CASSLSLASGANNEQFF. In nucleotides, the CDR3 is TGTGCCAGCAGTTTATCATTGGCTAGCGGGGCGAACAATGAGCAGTTCTTC.

This clonotype was found many times. The rearrangement uses TRBV7-2 and TRBJ2-3; tentatively, D is TRBD1 or TRBD2 (6 bases each). Germline V gene data show CDR1 as SGHTA and CDR2 as FQGNSA. The CDR3 loop spans 16 amino acids. Trimming pared 5 bases from V and 2 bases from J, leaving 17 bases between. The CDR3 DNA is TGTGCCAGCAGCCCCAGGGGTGGCGGGACCACAGATACGCAGTATTTT. Protein sequence: CASSPRGGGTTDTQYF.

This clonotype was detected ten times or more. The chain is built from TRBV5-8 and TRBJ2-7; no reliable D call. V dropped 4 bases and J dropped 2 bases, with 7 bases sitting between them. The CDR3 sequence is 12 residues long. Germline V gene lookup returns CDR1 SGHTS and CDR2 YDEGEE. The CDR3 protein is CASSAPPYEQYV. The CDR3 DNA reads TGTGCCAGCAGCGCCCCGCCCTACGAGCAGTACGTC.

This clonotype appeared a few times. The rearrangement uses TRBV19 and TRBJ1-1, with D maybe TRBD1 (5 bases). Per germline, CDR1 LNHDA and CDR2 SQIVND (reference sequence). Trimming shortened V by 3 bases and J by 5 bases, and 10 bases separated the two germline ends. The CDR3 loop spans 13 amino acids. Here the CDR3 reads CASSIQGGTEAFF. The CDR3 nucleotides are TGTGCCAGTAGTATCCAGGGAGGGACTGAAGCTTTCTTT.

The genes are TRBV5-4 and TRBJ2-3, with 8 bases that match TRBD2. The CDR3 is 15 residues long. With 1 base clipped from V and 6 bases from J, the junction kept 7 bases outside the gene matches. Germline V gene sequence: CDR1 SGHNT, CDR2 YYREEE (reference sequence). CDR3: CASSLPGGAWDTQYF. In nucleotides, the CDR3 is TGTGCCAGCAGCTTGCCCGGGGGGGCGTGGGATACGCAGTATTTT.

This clonotype was recorded a few times. This chain connects TRBV6-1 to TRBJ1-4; tentatively, D is TRBD1 (5 bases). Germline V gene sequence: CDR1 MNHNS, CDR2 SASEGT. The ends were cut back, 7 bases at V and 6 bases at J, with 15 bases in the middle. The CDR3 sequence is 14 residues long. The CDR3: CASIPPGQDEKLFF. In DNA, the CDR3 is TGTGCCAGCATACCCCCAGGGCAGGATGAAAAACTGTTTTTT.

This chain uses TRBV4-1 with TRBJ2-6; no definite D call. Trimming took 4 bases from V and 4 from J, leaving 23 bases between them. The germline gives CDR1 MGHRA, CDR2 YSYEKL. This CDR3 is 19 amino acids long. CDR3 DNA sequence: TGCGCCAGCAGCCGAAGCTCCCTCCTTACAGATTCGGGGGCCAACGTCCTGACTTTC. Its protein is CASSRSSLLTDSGANVLTF.

The rearrangement uses TRBV5-1 and TRBJ2-1; TRBD2 is a possible D gene (6 bases). The ends were cut back, 2 bases at V and 4 bases at J, with 13 bases in the middle. CDR1 is SGHRS, CDR2 YFSETQ, per germline. This CDR3 has 15 amino acids. CDR3 sequence (DNA): TGCGCCAGCAGCTTCGGGAGAGGGGCTTACAATGAGCAGTTCTTC. Its translation: CASSFGRGAYNEQFF.

J is TRBJ2-5 and V is TRBV2; 9 bases match TRBD1. CDR1 is SNHLY, CDR2 FYNNEI, per germline. J lost 3 bases, V lost 9 bases, and 2 bases had no gene match. This CDR3 spans 12 amino acids. CDR3: CARRTGEETQYF. CDR3 DNA sequence: TGTGCCAGGCGGACAGGGGAAGAGACCCAGTACTTC.

The rearrangement links TRBV3-1 to TRBJ2-7; 9 positions agree with TRBD1. Per germline, CDR1 LGHDT and CDR2 YNNKEL (reference sequence). This CDR3 region has 14 residues. Trimming at V came to 4 bases and at J to 7 bases, leaving 8 bases not matched to a gene. CDR3 sequence: CASSLGQGMVEQYF. CDR3 in DNA: TGTGCCAGCAGCCTCGGACAGGGGATGGTTGAGCAGTACTTC.

This clonotype was picked up a small number of times. The rearrangement links TRBV7-2 to TRBJ1-2; 7 nucleotides line up with TRBD1. Germline V gene lookup returns CDR1 SGHTA and CDR2 FQGNSA. This CDR3 has 15 amino acids. V dropped 3 bases and J dropped 2; count of bases not matched to a gene: 6. DNA for the CDR3: TGTGCCAGCAGCTTGCGACAGGGCCACAACTATGGCTACACCTTC. It codes for CASSLRQGHNYGYTF.

This clonotype occurred a few times. The chain combines TRBV3-1 with TRBJ1-3; no reliable D call. The CDR3 is 15 residues long. V lost 3 bases to trimming and J lost 2 bases, with 11 bases between them. Germline V CDR1 and CDR2: LGHDT, YNNKEL (reference sequence). CDR3 coding DNA: TGTGCCAGCAGCCATGGCCAGGCAACTGGAAACACCATATATTTT. This sequence encodes CASSHGQATGNTIYF. The variable domain in full, with the rest retrieved from reference TRBV3-1 and TRBJ1-3, is DTAVSQTPKYLVTQMGNDKSIKCEQNLGHDTMYWYKQDSKKFLKIMFSYNNKELIINETVPNRFSPKSPDKAHLNLHINSLELGDSAVYFCASSHGQATGNTIYFGEGSWLTVV.

This clonotype has only a few counts. The rearrangement uses TRBV29-1 and TRBJ2-3, with 7 nucleotides matching TRBD2. Germline assignment: CDR1 SQVTM and CDR2 ANQGSEA. J lost 3 bases, V lost 0 bases, and 3 bases had no gene match. The CDR3 extends over 14 amino acids. The CDR3 coding sequence is TGCAGCGTTGAAGACGGGGGGACTACAGATACGCAGTATTTT. Protein sequence: CSVEDGGTTDTQYF.

This sequence joins TRBV7-2 and TRBJ2-7, with unresolved D. Looked up from germline, CDR1 is SGHTA and CDR2 is FQGNSA. V was clipped by 3 bases and J by 3 bases, with 9 bases between them. This CDR3 comprises 13 residues. The CDR3 sequence is CASSFTDGYEQYV. The DNA for the CDR3 is TGTGCCAGCAGCTTCACGGACGGCTACGAGCAGTACGTC.

V is TRBV5-1 and J is TRBJ1-2; 7 positions match TRBD1. J was trimmed by 4 bases and V by 3 bases; bases with no gene match: 12. This CDR3 is built from 16 residues. Germline assignment: CDR1 SGHRS and CDR2 YFSETQ. The CDR3: CASSSLMDRRRYGYTF. CDR3 DNA sequence: TGCGCCAGCAGCTCTTTAATGGACAGGCGACGCTATGGCTACACCTTC.

The CDR3 sequence: CASEDSITEAFF. The CDR3 DNA sequence: TGCGCCAGTGAGGACAGTATCACTGAAGCTTTCTTT. V gene TRBV5-1 combines with J gene TRBJ1-1; TRBD1 is a possible D gene (6 bases). Trimming took 8 bases from V and 4 from J, leaving 12 bases between them. CDR3 length: 12 residues. Germline V gives CDR1 SGHRS, CDR2 YFSETQ. The full variable domain, rest sourced from reference TRBV5-1 and TRBJ1-1, is KAGVTQTPRYLIKTRGQQVTLSCSPISGHRSVSWYQQTPGQGLQFLFEYFSETQRNKGNFPGRFSGRQFSNSRSEMNVSTLELGDSALYLCASEDSITEAFFGQGTRLTVV.

V and J are TRBV5-1 and TRBJ2-3, with 8 positions matching TRBD1. Unmatched junction bases numbered 9, after V lost 5 bases and J lost 4 bases. CDR3 length: 15 amino acids. Germline V lookup: CDR1 SGHRS, CDR2 YFSETQ. In nucleotides, the CDR3 is TGCGCCAGCAGTTCAGGGGGCGCAGGCGCAGATACGCAGTATTTT. Translated, it gives CASSSGGAGADTQYF. The full variable domain, its missing parts supplied by reference TRBV5-1 and TRBJ2-3, is KAGVTQTPRYLIKTRGQQVTLSCSPISGHRSVSWYQQTPGQGLQFLFEYFSETQRNKGNFPGRFSGRQFSNSRSEMNVSTLELGDSALYLCASSSGGAGADTQYFGPGTRLTVL.